This TCR beta chain was sequenced for a study of beta chain features in type 1 diabetes. On this clone itself: Other DNA sequences in this sample translate to the same CDR3.

The sequenced template was cDNA made from the entire isolated RNA. Generated by immunoSEQ multiplex PCR, the TCRdb table keeps only in-frame clones and is missing some. This table has some 900,000 clones, roughly 15% appearing once. The receptor was derived from a woman in her late teens or twenties in good health. Sequencing was performed on naive CD4+ T cells from blood.

DNA for the CDR3: TGTGCCAGCAGTTTCGAGGGGGGGAGCAATCAGCCCCAGCATTTT. This sequence encodes CASSFEGGSNQPQHF. The chain is built from TRBV27 and TRBJ1-5, with a tentative D call TRBD1 (6 bases). V was pared by 3 bases and J by 1 base, with 10 bases between. The CDR3 has 15 amino acids. Per the germline V gene, CDR1 is MNHEY and CDR2 is SMNVEV (reference sequence).